This TCR beta chain was sequenced in a study of molecular identifiers for immune sequencing clone quantification (dated by TCRdb to the late 2010s). A note on the overall study: For a replicate experiment, RNA from around 20,000 or 100,000 naive CD8 T cells was divided into five aliquots, of which four were sequenced. The study was a methods study using CD8 T cells to benchmark molecular-identifier clustering-based TCR repertoire sequencing (MIDCIRS) and TCR RNA copy counting.

This clonotype has ten or more counts. Its antigen has not been determined. No much larger clone exists at a distance of one base, and base qualities are not known. Library creation used PCR. Sequencing was performed on an Illumina HiSeq 4000. Bulk TCR libraries were generated as previously described, with the TCR primers listed in Table S5 used. Total RNA was purified with the Qiagen AllPrep DNA/RNA kit. Before any analysis, reads coming from multiple sequencing runs of the same library were combined into one pool. Per the original workflow: Only reads with exact TCR constant sequence were kept, trimmed to 150 nt, and grouped by their 12-nt molecular barcodes. Within each barcode group, reads were sub-clustered at a 15% Levenshtein threshold, and quality-weighted consensus sequences were built per RNA molecule. Non-functional sequences were excluded, and lower-count sequences lying one edit away from another sequence were also excluded. Barcode sub-clusters with fewer than 20% of the maximum read count were removed, based on fitting two negative binomial distributions. The public reads were run again by TCRdb, first through fastp at Q25 and then through MiXCR, and only productive beta chains were kept. Identical CDR3 protein sequences are pooled into one entry, listed with their most common genes and DNA. TCRdb, not the authors, supplied the V and J calls. The sample records approximately 550,000 distinct CDR3 sequences, 20% to 25% of which are singletons. Approximately 0.8% of the sample is in the top ten clones.

Libraries of naive CD8 T cells were generated from roughly 20,000 to 1,000,000 sorted cells, with 10%, 30% or 50% of the purified RNA used. On a BD FACSAria II, naive CD8 T cells were FACS-sorted as CD8+CD4-CCR7+CD45RA+ and collected into RLT Plus buffer. Detection sensitivity was tested by spiking Jurkat RNA equal to 9 to 10 TCR copies' worth into samples containing 20,000-1,000,000 naive CD8 T cells. CD8 T cells were enriched using RosetteSep CD8+ T Cell Enrichment Cocktail and Ficoll-Paque, and the enriched cells then underwent ACK red cell lysis. What the research found in general, with its limitations: Identical TCR molecules sharing a barcode could cause highly expanded clone sizes to be underestimated. Clones above 20 RNA copies held over 97% of molecules in CMV-specific effector cells but under 1% in naive cells. The naive libraries included spiked-in Jurkat TCR RNA (about ten copies' worth), and this RNA is not part of the donor repertoire. Modeling gave about three recovered TCR RNA copies per cell versus around 10 by digital PCR, implying around 30% capture efficiency. Spiked-in Jurkat TCR RNA equal to a single cell's worth was reported to be detectable even within one million naive CD8 T cells. Without barcode sub-clustering, chimeric consensus sequences inflated TCR diversity; chimeras reached as high as 47%.

The CDR3 holds 13 amino acids from the cysteine to the phenylalanine. Only the CDR3 portion is preserved as DNA: 39 bases, with reading frame beginning at the first base. For CDR1 and CDR2, the germline V gene (reference sequence) lists GTSNPN and SVGIG. The V end loses 5 bases and the J end loses 5 bases, and a stretch of 12 bases separates them. The sample consisted of naive CD8+ T cells from blood, with Jurkat cell RNA spiked in. In the paper's terms, the cell subset or site label means: FACS-sorted CD8+CD4-CCR7+CD45RA+ naive T cells. The clonotype comes from a human donor in good health. Some libraries in this study had Jurkat cell RNA spiked in. Recombination connected TRBV30 to TRBJ2-2; the D gene lacks a confident call. In nucleotide form, the sequence is TGTGCCTGGGACGTGGGAACAACCGGGGAGCTGTTTTTT. It codes for CAWDVGTTGELFF.